One and the same sample provided the 25 T cell receptor beta chains below, sequenced in a study of Graves' ophthalmopathy and Graves' hyperthyroidism. CDR3 regions of TCR beta were amplified from RNA transcripts. Amplification began with first-round RT-PCR using HTBI primers, then second-round multiplex PCR was performed. Using its own MiXCR run on the multiplex PCR reads, TCRdb lists one record per CDR3 protein. The sample consists of around 470,000 distinct CDR3 sequences, roughly an eighth of them appearing once. Sequenced material: blood. The receptors stem from a woman aged 25-40 years with Graves' ophthalmopathy.

This clonotype came up many times. The chain employs TRBV5-1 and TRBJ2-4; 7 bases line up with TRBD1. This CDR3 comprises 16 residues. The V segment lost 4 bases and the J segment 2 bases; nucleotides outside the gene matches: 9. Germline V gene data show CDR1 as SGHRS and CDR2 as YFSETQ. The CDR3 reads CASSIEPGQTKNIQYF. For the CDR3, the DNA is TGCGCCAGCAGCATAGAACCGGGACAGACCAAAAACATTCAGTACTTC. Full variable domain (remainder filled in from reference TRBV5-1 and TRBJ2-4): KAGVTQTPRYLIKTRGQQVTLSCSPISGHRSVSWYQQTPGQGLQFLFEYFSETQRNKGNFPGRFSGRQFSNSRSEMNVSTLELGDSALYLCASSIEPGQTKNIQYFGAGTRLSVL.

This clonotype was picked up a small number of times. V usage is TRBV5-6 and J usage is TRBJ1-5; TRBD1 might be the D (5 bases). Trimming pared 4 bases from V and 4 bases from J, leaving 12 bases between. Germline values: CDR1 SGHDT, CDR2 YYEEEE. This CDR3 spans 14 amino acids. This CDR3 reads CASSNWGGNQPQHF. The CDR3 DNA reads as TGTGCCAGCAGCAATTGGGGGGGGAATCAGCCCCAGCATTTT. Full variable domain (missing parts from reference TRBV5-6 and TRBJ1-5): DAGVTQSPTHLIKTRGQQVTLRCSPKSGHDTVSWYQQALGQGPQFIFQYYEEEERQRGNFPDRFSGHQFPNYSSELNVNALLLGDSALYLCASSNWGGNQPQHFGDGTRLSIL.

This clonotype was picked up many times. V and J are TRBV13 and TRBJ1-2; D is possibly TRBD1 (5 bases). The CDR3 has 14 amino acids. From germline, CDR1 is PRHDT and CDR2 FYEKMQ (reference sequence). Trimming cost V 5 bases and J 4 bases, with 14 bases left between them. CDR3 coding DNA: TGTGCCAGCAGCCTGAGATCGGGGGGCTATGGCTACACCTTC. Translation gives CASSLRSGGYGYTF.

This clonotype was counted at least ten times. The V gene is TRBV15, the J gene TRBJ1-1; D is unresolved. The CDR3 consists of 13 residues. The germline V gene encodes CDR1 LNHNV and CDR2 YYDKDF (reference sequence). The V end lost 4 bases, the J end lost 1 base, and 7 bases lay between the germline ends. Here the CDR3 DNA reads TGTGCCACCAGCATTCTCAAGAACACTGAAGCTTTCTTT. Amino acids: CATSILKNTEAFF.

This clonotype was counted ten times or more. This rearrangement joins TRBV7-2 to TRBJ1-5; D remains ambiguous. From germline, CDR1 is SGHTA and CDR2 FQGNSA. Trimming removed 2 bases from V and 7 bases from J, with 6 bases in between. CDR3 length: 12 residues. The CDR3 reads CASSLFGQPQHF. The DNA of the CDR3 is TGTGCCAGCAGCTTATTTGGCCAGCCCCAGCATTTT. The entire variable domain, with the rest obtained from reference TRBV7-2 and TRBJ1-5, is as follows: GAGVSQSPSNKVTEKGKDVELRCDPISGHTALYWYRQSLGQGLEFLIYFQGNSAPDKSGLPSDRFSAERTGGSVSTLTIQRTQQEDSAVYLCASSLFGQPQHFGDGTRLSIL.

This clonotype has a count of ten or more. Written as DNA, the CDR3 is TGTGCCAGCAGCTTCCCCGCCGGGACCCAAAGCACGGATGGCTACACCTTC. Residues: CASSFPAGTQSTDGYTF. V is TRBV7-9 and J is TRBJ1-2; D is possibly TRBD1 (5 bases). The V end was cut by 3 bases, the J end by 6 bases, with 23 bases between. CDR1 and CDR2 (germline): SEHNR, FQNEAQ (reference sequence). This CDR3 region has 17 residues. Based on the CDR3 plus reference TRBV7-9 and TRBJ1-2, the full variable domain is DTGVSQNPRHKITKRGQNVTFRCDPISEHNRLYWYRQTLGQGPEFLTYFQNEAQLEKSRLLSDRFSAERPKGSFSTLEIQRTEQGDSAMYLCASSFPAGTQSTDGYTFGSGTRLTVV.

Many counts were recorded for this clonotype. V is TRBV9 and J is TRBJ2-2; D may match TRBD1 or TRBD2 (5 bases each). V was trimmed by 3 bases and J by 0 bases, leaving 9 bases between them. Germline loops: CDR1 SGDLS, CDR2 YYNGEE. The CDR3 spans 15 residues. The CDR3 DNA follows: TGTGCCAGCAGCGAAGGGACGGCGAACACCGGGGAGCTGTTTTTT. This sequence encodes CASSEGTANTGELFF.

This clonotype occurred many times. The chain is built from TRBV6-1 and TRBJ1-1; 7 positions match TRBD1. This CDR3 is built from 12 residues. CDR1 and CDR2 (germline): MNHNS, SASEGT. V was clipped by 6 bases and J by 3 bases; unmatched bases: 1. The CDR3 loop is CASRTGYTEAFF. As DNA, the CDR3 is TGTGCCAGCAGGACAGGGTACACTGAAGCTTTCTTT.

V usage is TRBV4-1 and J usage is TRBJ1-2; a possible D gene is TRBD1 (5 bases). The CDR3 has 18 residues. Germline V gene data show CDR1 as MGHRA and CDR2 as YSYEKL. V dropped 1 base and J dropped 1 base, with 19 bases sitting between them. The CDR3 DNA reads as TGCGCCAGCAGCCAAGTCGGGGGTCCGGGCCACAATAACTATGGCTACACCTTC. Its protein is CASSQVGGPGHNNYGYTF.

The rearrangement links TRBV7-3 to TRBJ2-5; a weak D match, TRBD1 (6 bases). From germline, CDR1 is SGHTA and CDR2 FQGTGA. The CDR3 covers 13 residues. The V end lost 5 bases, the J end lost 6 bases, and 13 bases lay between the germline ends. The CDR3 spells CASSVGTQKTQYF. In DNA, the CDR3 is TGTGCCAGCAGCGTGGGGACACAGAAGACCCAGTACTTC.

This rearrangement joins TRBV6-4 to TRBJ2-3; 10 bases are shared with TRBD2. This CDR3 region has 16 residues. Germline V gene lookup returns CDR1 MRHNA and CDR2 SNTAGT. V lost 3 bases, J lost 0 bases, and 3 bases stayed unmatched. DNA for the CDR3: TGTGCCAGCAGTGAGGCTAGCGGGAGTAGCACAGATACGCAGTATTTT. It is translated as CASSEASGSSTDTQYF.

This clonotype was counted many times. This chain links TRBV3-1 with TRBJ2-2; TRBD1 aligns across 7 bases. This CDR3 comprises 15 residues. The germline V gene encodes CDR1 LGHDT and CDR2 YNNKEL (reference sequence). V was clipped by 6 bases and J by 0 bases; unmatched bases: 4. As DNA, the CDR3 is TGTGCCAGCAGTCGACAGGGCACGAACACCGGGGAGCTGTTTTTT. Translation: CASSRQGTNTGELFF.

This clonotype has just a few counts. This chain connects TRBV3-1 to TRBJ1-5; D call uncertain. The CDR3 contains 14 residues. V dropped 0 bases and J dropped 4 bases, with 7 bases sitting between them. The germline gives CDR1 LGHDT, CDR2 YNNKEL (reference sequence). The DNA for the CDR3 is TGTGCCAGCAGCCAAGATATGGCTAATCAGCCCCAGCATTTT. Its translation: CASSQDMANQPQHF. The full variable domain, in which reference TRBV3-1 and TRBJ1-5 provide the parts outside the CDR3, is DTAVSQTPKYLVTQMGNDKSIKCEQNLGHDTMYWYKQDSKKFLKIMFSYNNKELIINETVPNRFSPKSPDKAHLNLHINSLELGDSAVYFCASSQDMANQPQHFGDGTRLSIL.

On this clonotype itself: The junction departs from germline at one end; a sequencing error may be responsible. Written as DNA, the CDR3 is TGCGGTGCTAGTAGAGGTAGTCACACTGAAGCTTTCTTT. It specifies CGASRGSHTEAFF. The V gene is TRBV20-1, the J gene TRBJ1-1; D uncertain. This CDR3 has 13 amino acids. From germline, CDR1 is DFQATT and CDR2 SNEGSKA (reference sequence).

This clonotype occurred many times. This chain connects TRBV12-3 or TRBV12-4 to TRBJ1-1, with TRBD1 as a possible D gene (6 bases). This CDR3 contains 15 residues. Trimming shortened V by 8 bases and J by 3 bases, and 19 bases separated the two germline ends. The CDR3, as DNA: TGTGCCAGCTCACCGGTTTTAGGGGGACACACTGAAGCTTTCTTT. Protein sequence: CASSPVLGGHTEAFF.

This clonotype was picked up many times. The CDR3 DNA reads as TGTGCCAGCAGCCCCCAGGGGAGGAGGGAGACCCAGTACTTC. Amino acids: CASSPQGRRETQYF. V usage is TRBV7-9 and J usage is TRBJ2-5, with D perhaps given as TRBD1 or TRBD2 (6 bases each). Per germline, CDR1 SEHNR and CDR2 FQNEAQ (reference sequence). V lost 5 bases and J 5 bases, leaving 15 bases between the germline ends. The CDR3 is 14 residues long.

J is TRBJ1-3 and V is TRBV6-1; tentative D call: TRBD1 (6 bases). From germline, CDR1 is MNHNS and CDR2 SASEGT. The CDR3 extends over 14 amino acids. Trimming took 7 bases from V and 3 from J, leaving 13 bases between them. The CDR3 DNA reads as TGTGCCAGCATTCGGTCGACAGGTGGAAACACCATATATTTT. Protein sequence: CASIRSTGGNTIYF.

This clonotype was counted many times. The chain has TRBV24-1 and TRBJ2-2; the D gene could be TRBD1 or TRBD2 (5 bases each). Trimming left V 5 bases short and J 3 bases short, with 15 bases between. Germline V gene data show CDR1 as KGHDR and CDR2 as SFDVKD. CDR3 length equals 16 residues. The CDR3 sequence is CATSGGVQGHTGELFF. The CDR3 DNA reads as TGTGCCACCAGTGGAGGGGTGCAGGGTCACACCGGGGAGCTGTTTTTT.

In this sample, this clonotype turned up many times. The rearrangement joins TRBV5-1 to TRBJ2-2; D is unresolved. The V gene's germline CDR1 is SGHRS and CDR2 YFSETQ. Trimming cost V 0 bases and J 3 bases, with 9 bases left between them. CDR3 length equals 15 residues. The CDR3 coding sequence is TGCGCCAGCAGCTTGGGACCCCCGGACACCGGGGAGCTGTTTTTT. Its protein product is CASSLGPPDTGELFF.

This clonotype was seen many times. The chain couples TRBV3-1 to TRBJ2-5; D is perhaps TRBD2 (5 bases). This CDR3 is 15 amino acids long. Germline CDR1 LGHDT, CDR2 YNNKEL (reference sequence). The V end was cut by 1 base, the J end by 5 bases, with 14 bases between. As DNA, the CDR3 is TGTGCCAGCAGCCAAGGGGGAGTAGCAGCGGAGACCCAGTACTTC. Translated, it gives CASSQGGVAAETQYF.

This clonotype was picked up many times. The rearrangement links TRBV10-1 to TRBJ2-5, with D possibly matching TRBD1 (6 bases). V lost 8 bases to trimming and J lost 4 bases, with 14 bases between them. CDR3 length: 13 residues. From germline, CDR1 is WNHNN and CDR2 SYGVQD (reference sequence). The CDR3 here is CASQRGRGETQYF. DNA of the CDR3: TGCGCCAGCCAGAGAGGCAGGGGAGAGACCCAGTACTTC.

This clonotype has at least ten counts. The rearrangement links TRBV6-5 to TRBJ1-5, with 9 bases lining up with TRBD1. CDR3 length: 13 residues. V dropped 6 bases and J dropped 8; count of bases not matched to a gene: 5. CDR1 and CDR2 from the germline V gene are MNHEY and SVGAGI. The CDR3 DNA reads as TGTGCCAGCAGCTTACAGGGGGCTGAGCCCCAGCATTTT. This codes for CASSLQGAEPQHF.

This clonotype was seen ten or more times. V usage is TRBV5-6 and J usage is TRBJ2-7; unclear D gene. Per germline, CDR1 SGHDT and CDR2 YYEEEE. The V end lost 4 bases, the J end lost 3 bases, and 17 bases lay between the germline ends. The length of the CDR3 is 15 residues. The CDR3 loop reads CASSPSAVRYYEQYF. The CDR3 nucleotides read TGTGCCAGCAGCCCCTCAGCCGTTAGGTACTACGAGCAGTACTTC.

Regarding this clonotype: The junction shows a germline mismatch at one end, possibly a read error. The chain joins TRBV6-2 or TRBV6-3 to TRBJ2-2; 10 bases fit TRBD2. The germline gives CDR1 MNHEY, CDR2 SVGEGT. The CDR3 covers 18 residues. For the CDR3, the DNA is TGTGCCAGCAGCGCTAGCGGGAGAGGTTCAGCTAACACCGGGGAGCTGCTTTTT. The encoded protein is CASSASGRGSANTGELLF.

The chain is built from TRBV7-9 and TRBJ2-7; tentatively, D is TRBD1 (5 bases). The V end was cut by 5 bases, the J end by 7 bases, with 12 bases between. From germline, CDR1 is SEHNR and CDR2 FQNEAQ (reference sequence). CDR3 length: 12 amino acids. CDR3 sequence: CASSGASLEQYF. The CDR3, as DNA: TGTGCCAGCAGCGGGGCAAGTTTAGAGCAGTACTTC.